This T cell receptor (beta chain) comes out of a study of CD8 T cell repertoires and HIV-1 epitope variants. On the study more broadly: Twenty-five autologous and known Gag and Nef epitope variant peptides each stimulated T cells separately.

Assay used: immunoSEQ multiplex PCR; TCRdb lists only in-frame clones, some missing. The repertoire consists of 4,900 or so clones, with about two thirds occurring once and the leading ten covering approximately 43%. With 0 bases removed from V and 1 base from J, the gap between germline ends came to 5 bases. Per the germline V gene, CDR1 is SGHTS and CDR2 is YDEGEE. The CDR3 extends over 13 amino acids. Regarding this clone: What it binds is unknown.

Material for sequencing was cultured CD8+ T cells derived from PBMCs. The chain uses TRBV5-8 and TRBJ2-7; D uncertain. The sequence came from a male donor with HIV. CDR3 in DNA: TGTGCCAGCAGCTTGGAGGGTTCCTACGAGCAGTACTTC. This encodes CASSLEGSYEQYF. Supplemented by reference TRBV5-8 and TRBJ2-7, the full variable domain reads EAGVTQSPTHLIKTRGQQATLRCSPISGHTSVYWYQQALGLGLQFLLWYDEGEERNRGNFPPRFSGRQFPNYSSELNVNALELEDSALYLCASSLEGSYEQYFGPGTRLTVT.